A selection of T cell receptor beta chains follows, all from one sample in a study of OX40 agonist ivuxolimab in advanced cancers. Libraries were prepared by immunoSEQ multiplex PCR; TCRdb keeps only in-frame clonotypes and omits some of them. The sample lists approximately 86,000 clones, under 95% occurring once. Sequenced here: CD4+ or CD8+ T cells sorted from blood, sampled in a trial of the OX40 agonist ivuxolimab. Receptors originate from an adult with an advanced solid tumor such as melanoma, head and neck, liver or kidney cancer. The CDR3 runs from the conserved cysteine through the conserved F or W.

v_call: TRBV19; cdr3_aa: CASSTRTSGRLKTGELFF
v_call: TRBV7-9; cdr3_aa: CASSLAWGDHSNQPQHF
v_call: TRBV29-1; cdr3_aa: CSVDNGNRRQFF
v_call: TRBV27; cdr3_aa: CASSLFADSTGANVLTF
v_call: TRBV27; cdr3_aa: CASSFREGAPYEQYF
v_call: TRBV2; cdr3_aa: CASTRTSGSGEQYF
v_call: TRBV5-6; cdr3_aa: CASSLAWGTDTQYF
v_call: TRBV28; cdr3_aa: CASSLTSGLRNEQFF
v_call: TRBV6-5; cdr3_aa: CASSRGPSSGNTIYF
v_call: TRBV28; cdr3_aa: CASIRGSRTDTQYF
v_call: TRBV7-2; cdr3_aa: CASSISPGQVVRGYTF
v_call: TRBV28; cdr3_aa: CASRGHGGPLGGAPETQYF
v_call: TRBV4-1; cdr3_aa: CASSQEPPTGNTEAFF
v_call: TRBV5-6; cdr3_aa: CASSLAGKEFF